This is a list of T cell receptor beta chains from one sample in a study of blood T cells in healthy people across ages. TCRdb reprocessed the 5' RACE reads with MiXCR, giving one entry per CDR3 protein. The sample includes 540,000 or so distinct CDR3 sequences, under 55% seen only once; the top ten take about 26%. Sequencing input: blood. Source of these receptors: an elderly man in good health. Each CDR3 is given with its conserved first and last residue. A D gene is named only where the DNA matches it firmly. Not all rows give a size; the values are once, few, many and, for expanded clones, a class.

j_call d_call clone_size v_call cdr3_aa cdr3_nt
TRBJ1-1 NA NA TRBV29-1 CSVELGGRTEAFF TGCAGCGTTGAACTGGGGGGTCGCACTGAAGCTTTCTTT
TRBJ2-7 TRBD2 once TRBV2 CASSERTSGGGEQYF TGTGCCAGCAGTGAAAGGACTAGCGGGGGCGGGGAGCAGTACTTC
TRBJ1-1 TRBD1 many TRBV6-6 CASSIQGASEAFF TGTGCCAGCAGTATACAGGGGGCCTCTGAAGCTTTCTTT
TRBJ2-1 TRBD2 NA TRBV11-2 CASSFRGLAGEDYNEQFF TGTGCCAGCAGCTTTAGGGGACTAGCGGGAGAGGACTACAATGAGCAGTTCTTC
TRBJ2-7 TRBD1 NA TRBV7-2 CASSEGTGITYEQYF TGTGCCAGCAGCGAAGGGACAGGAATTACCTACGAGCAGTACTTC
TRBJ2-7 NA NA TRBV28 CASSFEIRGSRYEQYF TGTGCCAGCAGTTTTGAAATTAGGGGGAGTCGGTACGAGCAGTACTTC
TRBJ1-2 TRBD1 few TRBV10-3 CAISESGGQEDYGYTF TGTGCCATCAGTGAGTCGGGTGGACAGGAAGACTATGGCTACACCTTC
TRBJ2-3 NA NA TRBV4-2 CASSSGDNTDTQYF TGTGCCAGCAGCTCCGGAGACAACACAGATACGCAGTATTTT
TRBJ2-7 TRBD1 many TRBV6-6 CATATGTYEQYF TGTGCCACGGCGACAGGGACCTACGAGCAGTACTTC
TRBJ2-7 TRBD1 many TRBV6-6 CASTMDGQGAIGEQYF TGTGCCAGCACAATGGATGGACAGGGGGCTATTGGCGAGCAGTACTTC
TRBJ2-1 NA many TRBV4-3 CASSQDGSTSSYNEQFF TGCGCCAGCAGCCAAGATGGTTCTACGAGCTCCTACAATGAGCAGTTCTTC
TRBJ2-7 NA many TRBV27 CASSFRQGSYEQYF TGTGCCAGCAGTTTTCGGCAGGGTTCCTACGAGCAGTACTTC
TRBJ2-1 TRBD2 once TRBV5-4 CASSLGLAPYNEQFF TGTGCCAGCAGCTTGGGACTAGCGCCTTACAATGAGCAGTTCTTC
TRBJ2-3 TRBD2 NA TRBV9 CASSETGGGSDTQYF TGTGCCAGCAGCGAAACAGGCGGGGGTTCGGACACGCAGTATTTT
TRBJ1-6 NA NA TRBV7-2 CASSFQGFSTSPLHF TGTGCCAGCAGCTTCCAGGGTTTTAGTACTTCACCCCTCCACTTT
TRBJ1-4 TRBD1 NA TRBV7-9 CATSTGAATNEKLFF TGTGCCACCTCCACAGGGGCTGCAACTAATGAAAAACTGTTTTTT
TRBJ2-7 NA NA TRBV7-2 CASSPAGQSYEQYF TGTGCCAGCAGCCCCGCCGGACAGTCCTACGAGCAGTACTTC
TRBJ2-1 NA NA TRBV7-9 CASSVGSGDEQFF TGTGCCAGCAGCGTTGGGTCAGGCGATGAGCAGTTCTTC
TRBJ2-7 NA NA TRBV12-3/TRBV12-4 CASRPTGMAYEQYF TGTGCCAGCAGGCCCACAGGGATGGCCTACGAGCAGTACTTC
TRBJ2-6 NA few TRBV11-2 CASSLDRDNSGANVLTF TGTGCCAGCAGCTTAGATCGGGACAACTCTGGGGCCAACGTCCTGACTTTC
TRBJ1-6 NA once TRBV20-1 CSASTGTRPNSPLHF TGCAGTGCTTCCACAGGGACTCGGCCTAATTCGCCCCTCCACTTT
TRBJ2-6 NA NA TRBV10-3 CAIRLPSLSSGANVLTF TGTGCCATCAGGCTACCGTCTTTAAGCTCTGGGGCCAACGTCCTGACTTTC
TRBJ2-5 TRBD1 NA TRBV5-1 CASSLGQGFQGTQYF TGCGCCAGCAGCTTAGGACAGGGGTTCCAAGGGACCCAGTACTTC
TRBJ1-4 NA NA TRBV7-2 CASSNRGEKLFF TGTGCCAGCAGCAACCGGGGGGAAAAACTGTTTTTT
TRBJ2-7 TRBD2 NA TRBV28 CASTPVGTSSGEQYF TGTGCCAGCACCCCGGTAGGGACTAGCTCAGGCGAGCAGTACTTC